Listed below are T cell receptor beta chains from one sample, sequenced in a study of blood T cells in healthy people across ages. TCRdb reprocessed the 5' RACE reads with MiXCR, giving one entry per CDR3 protein. The sample carries more than 900,000 distinct CDR3 sequences, almost 30% recorded once. These sequences were also reported in another study, on T cells of mothers and their children.

Input material: blood. The receptors were sampled from a woman in her thirties or forties in good health. CDR3s include the opening cysteine and the closing phenylalanine or tryptophan. The D gene is left open where the match is weak. The size of a clone is reported for some rows only, either as once, few or many, or as a class for expanded clones.

cdr3_nt	cdr3_aa	d_call	cdr3_length	clone_size	j_call	v_call
TGTGCCAGCTCACCAGGTGACCCTGGCGCAGATACGCAGTATTTT	CASSPGDPGADTQYF	NA	15	NA	TRBJ2-3	TRBV18
TGCGCCAGCAGCCGTGCCGGGCCTCTAGCACTATACAATGAGCAGTTCTTC	CASSRAGPLALYNEQFF	NA	17	NA	TRBJ2-1	TRBV5-1
TGTGCCACCAGGGGTACGGGGGGCGATGAGCCCCAGCATTTT	CATRGTGGDEPQHF	NA	14	NA	TRBJ1-5	TRBV24-1
TGCACCAGCAGCTTTCGGGTAGTCCATGAGCAGTTCTTC	CTSSFRVVHEQFF	NA	13	NA	TRBJ2-1	TRBV5-1
TGCGCCAGCAGCTTGGTAACAGGGGTCAATGAGCAGTACTTC	CASSLVTGVNEQYF	TRBD1	14	NA	TRBJ2-5	TRBV5-1
TGTGCCAGCAGCTTTTCCGGCGGCACCATATATTTT	CASSFSGGTIYF	NA	12	NA	TRBJ1-3	TRBV7-2
TGTGCCAGCTCTTCGGGGAAGGATGAGCAGTTCTTC	CASSSGKDEQFF	NA	12	few	TRBJ2-1	TRBV10-3
TGCAGTGCTAGTACAGGGTTTGGGACAGATACGCAGTATTTT	CSASTGFGTDTQYF	NA	14	few	TRBJ2-3	TRBV20-1
TGCAGTGCTAGGCCGGGGGGGCCAGGGCCCTACAATGAGCAGTTCTTC	CSARPGGPGPYNEQFF	TRBD2	16	NA	TRBJ2-1	TRBV20-1
TGTGCCACCAGCACTGAACAGGGAGGAAGTGGCTACACCTTC	CATSTEQGGSGYTF	NA	14	few	TRBJ1-2	TRBV15
TGTGCCACCAGTGACCCCTATATGGGCAGCTCCTACAATGAGCAGTTCTTC	CATSDPYMGSSYNEQFF	NA	17	many	TRBJ2-1	TRBV24-1
TGCAGTGCTAGAGATGTAGGCAGGGGGCGCGGTGAGCAGTACTTC	CSARDVGRGRGEQYF	TRBD1	15	few	TRBJ2-5	TRBV20-1
TGCAGTGCTAGGATGGACACCCCCTACGAGCAGTACTTC	CSARMDTPYEQYF	NA	13	many	TRBJ2-7	TRBV20-1
TGTGCCAGCAGCCCGTTTTGGCGGGGGTCCTACAATGAGCAGGTCTTC	CASSPFWRGSYNEQVF	TRBD2	16	NA	TRBJ2-1	TRBV3-1
TGCGCCAGCAGCCAAGATGGTGATTCCTGGCAGTTCTTC	CASSQDGDSWQFF	NA	13	NA	TRBJ2-1	TRBV4-1
TGTGCCAGCAGCGGGACTGGGGCCAACGTCCTGACTTTC	CASSGTGANVLTF	NA	13	many	TRBJ2-6	TRBV6-4
TGCAGTGCTAGAGTCGACAGGGGATACTACGAGCAGTACTTC	CSARVDRGYYEQYF	TRBD1	14	NA	TRBJ2-7	TRBV20-1
TGCGCCAGCAGCTGGGACAGGTTTAATGAAAAACTGTTTTTT	CASSWDRFNEKLFF	TRBD1	14	few	TRBJ1-4	TRBV5-1
TGTGCCAGCAGCTCACTGACAGGGGACTACGAGCAGTACTTC	CASSSLTGDYEQYF	TRBD1	14	few	TRBJ2-7	TRBV7-9
TGTGCCAGCAGGCTTAGCGGGGGAGGGACCCAGTACTTC	CASRLSGGGTQYF	TRBD2	13	few	TRBJ2-5	TRBV28
TGCAGCGTTGAGGCGGTTTTGGGGCGGAATTCAGCTAACTATGGCTACACCTTC	CSVEAVLGRNSANYGYTF	NA	18	NA	TRBJ1-2	TRBV29-1
TGTGCCAGCGAACGGACGGACAAAAACATTCAGTACTTC	CASERTDKNIQYF	NA	13	many	TRBJ2-4	TRBV3-1
TGCAGTGCTAGACTATCAGCAGGGGTCAGAGGCGAGCAGTACTTC	CSARLSAGVRGEQYF	NA	15	NA	TRBJ2-7	TRBV20-1
TGTGCCAGCAGTCCCGCCGGGACAGGGGGAGAGACCCAGTACTTC	CASSPAGTGGETQYF	TRBD1	15	many	TRBJ2-5	TRBV12-3/TRBV12-4
TGTGCCAGCAACTGGGGGACAGAGTTAAACACTGAAGCTTTCTTT	CASNWGTELNTEAFF	TRBD1	15	NA	TRBJ1-1	TRBV12-3/TRBV12-4
TGTGCCAGCAGTGAGTCTAGCGGGGGCAATGAGCAGTTCTTC	CASSESSGGNEQFF	TRBD2	14	many	TRBJ2-1	TRBV6-4
TGCGCCAGCAGCCCTGGGCCCGAAAGGGCCAACGTCCTGACTTTC	CASSPGPERANVLTF	NA	15	NA	TRBJ2-6	TRBV5-1
TGTGCCAGCAGACTAGGAGGGACAGGTCTCTATGGCTACACCTTC	CASRLGGTGLYGYTF	TRBD1	15	few	TRBJ1-2	TRBV27
TGTGCCATCAGTGAGTCCGCGGGGGGAGGCAATCAGCCCCAGCATTTT	CAISESAGGGNQPQHF	NA	16	few	TRBJ1-5	TRBV10-3
TGTGCCAGCGTTACTAGCGGGGGGGCTTATGAGCAGTTCTTC	CASVTSGGAYEQFF	TRBD2	14	NA	TRBJ2-1	TRBV2
TGTGCCAGCAGCCGCCCTCTCAGGTCTTATCTGGGGACCCAGTACTTC	CASSRPLRSYLGTQYF	NA	16	NA	TRBJ2-5	TRBV7-2
TGTGCCAGCAGTGCACAACAGGGACAGCCCCAGCATTTT	CASSAQQGQPQHF	NA	13	many	TRBJ1-5	TRBV6-5
TGTGCCAGCAGCAAAACCCGACAGGGGACCTACGAGCAGTACTTC	CASSKTRQGTYEQYF	TRBD1	15	few	TRBJ2-7	TRBV7-2